Listed here are 8 T cell receptor beta chains from one sample, sequenced in a study of early T cells in non-severe SARS-CoV-2 infection. TCRdb called the 5' RACE reads again in MiXCR, with one record for every CDR3 protein. Counted here are tens of thousands of distinct CDR3 sequences, around 6% occurring once; the ten biggest clones make up 9.5% to 15%. Sequences were obtained from whole blood. These receptors were taken from an adult who was a healthcare worker with PCR-confirmed SARS-CoV-2 infection or an uninfected control (not recorded which).

CDR3 protein: CASIKGLGLAGTSTDTQYF. The CDR3 DNA reads TGTGCCAGCATTAAAGGGTTGGGACTAGCGGGGACTAGCACAGATACGCAGTATTTT. This chain joins TRBV6-1 and TRBJ2-3; 13 bases match TRBD2. Germline loops: CDR1 MNHNS, CDR2 SASEGT. V lost 7 bases to trimming and J lost 0 bases; unmatched junction nucleotides: 13. The CDR3 is 19 residues long.

This clonotype was counted at least ten times. This chain uses TRBV20-1 with TRBJ1-1; D gene unclear. Deletions cut 0 bases from V and 1 base from J, with 12 bases between. Germline V CDR1 and CDR2: DFQATT, SNEGSKA (reference sequence). The length of the CDR3 is 15 residues. The CDR3 DNA is TGCAGTGCTAGAGATGAGATATCCGGGAACACTGAAGCTTTCTTT. Amino acid sequence: CSARDEISGNTEAFF.

There are many counts of this clonotype. V is TRBV30 and J is TRBJ2-1; no reliable D call. CDR1 is GTSNPN, CDR2 SVGIG, per germline (reference sequence). This CDR3 contains 12 residues. V was shortened by 0 bases and J by 6 bases, with 6 bases between the two germline ends. In nucleotides, the CDR3 is TGTGCCTGGAGTGTCTCCAGCAATGAGCAGTTCTTC. Protein product: CAWSVSSNEQFF.

The CDR3 sequence: CASSLYRVTGELFF. In DNA form, the CDR3 reads TGTGCCAGCAGTTTATACAGGGTCACCGGGGAGCTGTTTTTT. This chain uses TRBV28 with TRBJ2-2; possible D gene TRBD1, 6 bases. The CDR3 spans 14 residues. Germline assignment: CDR1 MDHEN and CDR2 SYDVKM. Trimming removed 1 base at V and 4 bases at J, with 7 bases between.

The V gene is TRBV6-4, the J gene TRBJ2-1; 10 bases line up with TRBD2. The V gene end was trimmed by 3 bases and the J gene end by 8 bases; junction bases not matched to a gene: 10. Germline V gene sequence: CDR1 MRHNA, CDR2 SNTAGT. The CDR3 sequence is 16 residues long. The CDR3 sequence is CASSETELAGMDEQFF. The CDR3 DNA reads TGTGCCAGCAGTGAAACGGAACTAGCGGGGATGGATGAGCAGTTCTTC.

The chain couples TRBV5-4 to TRBJ2-7, with 10 bases fitting TRBD1. CDR1 and CDR2 from the germline V gene are SGHNT and YYREEE (reference sequence). V trimming: 3 bases; J trimming: 3 bases; junction bases outside the gene matches: 6. CDR3 length: 15 residues. The DNA of the CDR3 is TGTGCCAGCAGCTCCCGGGACAGGGGCGACTACGAGCAGTACTTC. Translating it yields CASSSRDRGDYEQYF.

This clonotype has only a few counts. The genes are TRBV12-3 or TRBV12-4 and TRBJ2-6; D is unclear. The length of the CDR3 is 15 residues. V was pared by 8 bases and J by 1 base, with 12 bases between. The CDR3 DNA reads as TGTGCCAGCGGCATACTGCTTTCTGGGGCCAACGTCCTGACTTTC. This translates into CASGILLSGANVLTF.

This clonotype was observed many times. The chain employs TRBV11-2 and TRBJ2-1; 7 bases are a match to TRBD2. The CDR3 sequence is 13 residues long. Germline V gene data show CDR1 as SGHAT and CDR2 as FQNNGV. Written as DNA, the CDR3 is TGTGCGACTACTAGCGACTCCTACAATGAGCAGTTCTTC. Translated, it gives CATTSDSYNEQFF. Full variable domain (rest looked up from reference TRBV11-2 and TRBJ2-1): EAGVAQSPRYKIIEKRQSVAFWCNPISGHATLYWYQQILGQGPKLLIQFQNNGVVDDSQLPKDRFSAERLKGVDSTLKIQPAKLEDSAVYLCATTSDSYNEQFFGPGTRLTVL.